This T cell receptor beta chain appears in the sequencing data of a study of identical twins. Whole-study findings and limits: The more abundant beta clonotypes in cord blood had fewer insertions, and memory repertoires did not show this. Cross-sectional statistical analysis was relied on for the conclusions, without the same donors being followed.

This clonotype showed up just a few times. Its antigen is not identified. TCRdb re-analysed the 5' RACE reads in MiXCR, keeping a single row per CDR3 protein. The sample shows fewer than 550,000 distinct CDR3 sequences, over 12% of them seen only once. The germline V and J ends were trimmed by 7 bases and 4 bases, with 17 bases remaining between them. The V gene's germline CDR1 is MNHNS and CDR2 SASEGT. CDR3 size: 15 residues. These same data were also listed under a study on yellow fever vaccine responses in identical twins.

This receptor was identified in a woman aged 18-35 years in good health. The sequenced material came from CD4+ T cells sorted from blood. The gene calls are TRBV6-1 and TRBJ2-4; D possibly uses TRBD1 or TRBD2 (7 bases each). CDR3: CASTLGGTVKNIQYF. The DNA of the CDR3 is TGTGCCAGCACCCTGGGAGGGACAGTTAAAAACATTCAGTACTTC.